This T cell receptor (beta chain) was sequenced during a study of tumor-infiltrating lymphocytes in primary liver carcinoma. V gave up 0 bases and J gave up 5 bases, with 10 bases separating them. There are 15 residues in the CDR3. Germline-derived CDR1 and CDR2 are ENHRY and SYGVKD. cDNA specific to TCR beta was made from around 470 ng of total RNA, with a constant-region primer employed for priming. ARM-PCR, slightly modified, supplied the TCR beta libraries through three nested multiplex PCR rounds. Running around 9 cycles apiece, the first two PCR rounds relied on TRBV1-TRBV30 forward primers together with a C-beta reverse primer. TCRdb re-called the multiplex PCR reads through MiXCR, storing one row per CDR3 protein. The profile shows some 320,000 distinct CDR3 sequences, 65% of them singletons. Both blood RNA, taken from unsorted whole blood, and germline DNA were extracted. Before the operation took place, around 4 milliliters of peripheral blood were collected.

The sample comprised peripheral blood. The sequence came from a middle-aged man with primary liver carcinoma and hepatitis B virus infection. The chain recombines TRBV10-3 with TRBJ2-2; D unresolved. CDR3 sequence reads: CAISESTAKTGELFF. The CDR3 DNA sequence: TGTGCCATCAGTGAGTCGACGGCAAAAACCGGGGAGCTGTTTTTT.